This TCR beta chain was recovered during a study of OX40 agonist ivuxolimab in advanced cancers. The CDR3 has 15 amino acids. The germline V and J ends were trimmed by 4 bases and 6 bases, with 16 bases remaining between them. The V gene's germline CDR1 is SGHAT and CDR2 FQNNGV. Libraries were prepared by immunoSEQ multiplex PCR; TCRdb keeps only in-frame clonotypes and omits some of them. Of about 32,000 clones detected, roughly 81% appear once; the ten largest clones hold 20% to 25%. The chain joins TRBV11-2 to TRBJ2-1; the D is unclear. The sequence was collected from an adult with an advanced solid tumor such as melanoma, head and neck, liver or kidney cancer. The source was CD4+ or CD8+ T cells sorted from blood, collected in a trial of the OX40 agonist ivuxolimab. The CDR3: CASSSTYMTSNEQFF. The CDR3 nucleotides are TGTGCCAGCAGCTCAACCTATATGACGAGCAATGAGCAGTTCTTC.